The entry that follows covers one TCR beta chain sequence. This clone was detected only once. The antigen it binds to is not known. No quality values exist for individual bases; no much larger clone is one base distant. The cohort consisted of approximately 690 healthy bone marrow donors. All cohort members were sampled while nominally healthy, although unrecorded immune exposures were likely present. The donor was CMV seropositive and belonged to the group of 250 to 350 seropositive cohort members. A peripheral blood sample was provided by each donor, and peripheral blood mononuclear cells were used for TCR beta sequencing. Genomic DNA extraction from the blood cell samples was performed with the Qiagen DNeasy Blood Extraction Kit. This sample was taken from a study of cytomegalovirus exposure and HLA in healthy donors (dated 2017 in TCRdb). Study-level background: In an earlier analysis of roughly 500 of the donors, 276 Gb of sequence data and 90 million to 120 million unique TCR beta sequences from 150 million to 200 million T cells were reported. About 310 gigabases of sequencing data and approximately 85 million unique TCR sequences were included in an early release covering roughly 600 HLA-typed donors. Of the 300 to 450 genotyped donors, approximately 83% fell in the genetic ancestry cluster associated with self-reported Caucasian donors. The study was designed to test whether signatures of past pathogen exposure could be identified by cataloging public T cell receptors. Using immunosequencing, the study profiled T cell repertoires from 500 to 800 subjects and related those repertoires to cytomegalovirus serostatus. Besides the first cohort of some 670 subjects, a separate validation cohort made up of roughly 120 different subjects was used. To predict cytomegalovirus infection status, the study brought together high-throughput TCR immunosequencing, statistical association of individual TCRs with disease status, and machine learning. To study patterns of TCR occurrence, a later analysis re-analyzed previously published TCR beta repertoires from 650 to 750 donors and added high-resolution HLA genotyping. In the later analysis, no new phenotypic data were used to find candidate immune exposures; instead, reliance was placed on TCR beta sequences and their occurrence across donors. In an earlier analysis of roughly 600 of the donors, high-throughput TCR beta sequencing was used to judge whether each TCR beta V gene segment behaved as functional or pseudogenic. Alongside the repertoire data, information on donor age, sex, ethnicity and CMV serostatus was compiled. Genome-wide SNP genotypes for about 65% of the 666 donors were used in a later genetic analysis, which treated that subset as a discovery cohort. All discovery cohort repertoires had been generated using a single sequencing platform. Class I and class II HLA loci were covered by the typing at four-digit resolution. Typing coverage varied by locus: 629-630 donors for A, B, C, DRB1 and DQB1; approximately 560 for DQA1; 606 for DPA1; 400 to 480 for DPB1. A few DR-DQ haplotypes were handled as single units for association and clustering because linkage in the cohort was strong. Across some 400 genotyped donors of the cohort, an average of roughly 230,000 unique TCR beta nucleotide sequences per donor were sequenced, and approximately 17% of those sequences were non-productive. What the work shows at the level of the full study, not this receptor alone: A total of 150 or so TCR beta chains were listed by the study as associated with cytomegalovirus. According to a later analysis, TCR association rates differed among HLA loci, with DRB1 alleles showing the most associated TCRs and HLA-C alleles showing the fewest. While some public TCRs were present in many individuals, most TCR sequences turned up only very rarely across donors. A later analysis found that most CMV-associated TCR beta chains appeared HLA-restricted, with HLA associations seemingly driven largely by CMV exposure. The authors suggested that the approach could potentially be generalized to other disease states and immunological phenotypes. Correlated functional status among segregating V segments might be attributable to linkage disequilibrium, but an unknown experimental factor could not be ruled out. Because counts were too low, roughly 16 rarely observed V segments, including chromosome 9 orphons, were excluded from the earlier analysis of around 590 of the donors. A later analysis found that HLA-associated TCR beta chains were more clonally expanded and had lower generation probabilities than equally common non-associated chains. Immune exposure information for the cohort was limited to CMV serostatus. The classifier was reported to diagnose cytomegalovirus status with high specificity and sensitivity in both the original cohort and the validation cohort. An association between a missense DCLRE1C variant and V-gene and J-gene trimming of TCR beta chains was found in a later genetic analysis and replicated in an independent cohort. Because HLA typing was unavailable for some donors at each locus, only the typed subset was used in association tests. According to a later genetic analysis, donors in an Asian-associated ancestry cluster had fewer N-insertions in productive TCRs than the approximately 650-donor mean. In an earlier analysis of around 500 of the donors, most TCR beta V segments appeared in productive rearrangements about 90% or about 30% of the time, broadly matching IMGT annotations. The presence/absence analyses assumed that sequencing depth was roughly uniform across donors, and that assumption may not be true. A further reported finding was that TCR beta sequences accurately predicted the HLA-A and HLA-B alleles for most subjects in the first cohort. When HLA alleles, especially DR and DQ, strongly co-occurred, attributing TCR associations to individual alleles was difficult. This cohort had only TCR beta chains sequenced, and the lack of alpha or paired-chain data limited which features could be detected. According to a later analysis, parvovirus B19, influenza, CMV and Epstein-Barr virus appeared linked to several top co-occurrence clusters. Because the 87-base-pair reads could not distinguish some IMGT-functional V segments, including TRBV6-2 and TRBV6-3, those segments were excluded. The sequencing pipeline was judged likely to have produced a cluster of highly shared sequence variants as a technical artifact. A few of the identified cytomegalovirus-associated TCR beta chains were confirmed in vitro to be specific for cytomegalovirus antigens. In a later analysis, 16,951 TCR beta sequences were associated with specific HLA alleles at a false discovery rate of 0.05.

CDR1 and CDR2 (LGHNT, FRNRAP) derive from the germline V gene. Unmatched junction bases come to 6, with V trimmed by 6 bases and J by 5 bases. Measured from the cysteine to the phenylalanine, the CDR3 is 13 residues long. The read is trimmed to its CDR3 DNA, 39 bases read in frame from base 1. Library method: the immunoSEQ multiplex PCR assay. For the multiplex PCR, a mixture combining 60 forward primers for TCR Vbeta segments and 13 reverse primers for TCR Jbeta segments was used. Amplification of the CDR3 region of rearranged TCR beta genes was performed with a multiplex PCR assay on genomic DNA. The Illumina HiSeq System was used to sequence the amplified TCR beta libraries as 87-base-pair reads. The source study handled its data this way. A later analysis tallied roughly 78 million unique TCR beta chains across the 700 or so repertoires, and about 10 million of those chains were shared by two or more donors. Raw reads were error-corrected and collapsed into unique sequences by a nearest-neighbor algorithm in which closely related sequences were merged to remove PCR and sequencing errors. To assign V, D and J gene segments, CDR3 sequences were aligned to IMGT reference sequences. Each retained sequence needed at least a six-nucleotide match to both a V gene segment and a J gene segment. A rearrangement counted as productive if the CDR3 had no stop codons and remained in frame with V and J, and every other rearrangement counted as non-productive. CDR3 was defined according to IMGT convention as the region running from the second conserved V-encoded cysteine to the conserved J-encoded phenylalanine. In an earlier analysis of 500 to 650 of the donors, sequences lacking an unambiguous match to a single V gene segment were excluded. An earlier analysis of approximately 590 of the donors classified V segments as functional when productive rearrangements were above 56.7% and as segregating when the standard deviation between donors was above 5%. A statistical classification framework was built to diagnose cytomegalovirus status from the catalog of TCR beta chain sequences. In a later analysis, V and J genes were assigned by comparing TCR nucleotide sequences against IMGT/GENE-DB human TR gene sequences. The TCRdist pipeline was used in a later analysis to assign CDR3 sequences and most-parsimonious VDJ recombination scenarios. In a later analysis, each TCR beta chain was defined by its CDR3 amino acid sequence together with its V-gene family, and reads without a unique V-gene family were excluded. To address suspected cross-contamination and a sequencing artifact, a later analysis removed approximately 600 highly shared, low-generation-probability nucleotide sequences. For each public chain, a later analysis derived a clonal expansion index from normalized ranks of inferred template counts within each repertoire. Generation probabilities in a later analysis came from a VDJ recombination model fitted to out-of-frame rearrangements, and those results were checked against IGoR. In a later analysis, hypergeometric tests were used to score TCR-TCR, TCR-HLA and TCR-CMV co-occurrence, with a repertoire-size bias correction applied to TCR pairs. To estimate false discovery rates, a later analysis permuted the HLA or CMV assignments 20 times. A later analysis grouped co-occurring TCRs with DBSCAN, adding TCRdist sequence similarity when clustering within HLA-allele-positive subsets. Repertoires with fewer than 30,000 or more than 120,000 public chains, plus five repertoires with anomalous nucleotide sharing, were excluded from co-occurrence clustering. Sourced from immuneACCESS, this table was stored by TCRdb with only in-frame sequences that have V and J called. A share of the clones is absent; for the studies checked, an unresolved V gene accounts for under half, and the remainder has no known explanation. The V and J calls and clone size are taken from that table; D and trimming were inferred from the DNA. The sample table holds about 160,000 clones, of which 82% were seen once. 8.5% of the sample lies in the top ten.

This clonotype was obtained from a male donor in good health and CMV-seropositive. Material: PBMCs. The sequence joins TRBV12-5 to TRBJ1-1; 7 nucleotides in the junction match TRBD1. The CDR3 reads as follows: CASGQDRWTEAFF. The sequence in DNA is TGTGCTAGTGGCCAGGACAGGTGGACTGAAGCTTTCTTT. The full variable domain, completed from the reference TRBV12-5 and TRBJ1-1 proteins outside the CDR3, reads DARVTQTPRHKVTEMGQEVTMRCQPILGHNTVFWYRQTMMQGLELLAYFRNRAPLDDSGMPKDRFSAEMPDATLATLKIQPSEPRDSAVYFCASGQDRWTEAFFGQGTRLTVV.